This is a list of T cell receptor beta chains from one sample in a study of blood T cell repertoires in COVID-19. The repertoire was sequenced with immunoSEQ multiplex PCR; TCRdb's copy has only in-frame clones and lacks some. The data show around 74,000 clones, around nine tenths seen once. The sequencing sample was made of peripheral blood. These receptors came from a man in his thirties or forties with acute or convalescent COVID-19. Both conserved end residues are trimmed from each CDR3.

v_gene,CDR3aa
TRBV9,ASSVEGLDEQF
TRBV6-6,ASRETGLGDTQY
TRBV19,ASSIDVYNEQF
TRBV7-9,ASSLALQGARYT
TRBV7-2,ASSLIGTGAENTIY
TRBV18,ASSHQTGGPQETQY
TRBV19,ASSVTTDTQY
TRBV7-2,ASSPRRGIAYNEQF
TRBV19,ASTPEAFGFREQY
TRBV6-5,ASSYRAASPGEQY
TRBV10-1,ASKLQVTEAF
TRBV12-3/TRBV12-4,ASSGQPRPQH
TRBV18,ASSPRGQGSEAF
TRBV12-3/TRBV12-4,ASSLAWGGPQH
TRBV6-5,ASSYPGERTDTQY
TRBV6-4,ASSDSQENTGELF
TRBV4-1,ASSQGFGQRKDGELF
TRBV7-9,ASSSRGATIY
TRBV19,ASKAGGAGETQY
TRBV5-5,ASSPDSHTDTQY
TRBV5-4,ASNQDRGTSGLQETQY
TRBV7-9,ASSPPRDRDRVNTEAF
TRBV5-1,ASSLGQSQY
TRBV19,ASTYTGGTEAF
TRBV27,ASSSGLAGLDEQF
TRBV19,ASSDRTAIEAF
TRBV5-1,ASSFDSSTNEKLF
TRBV28,ASEGPGDNSPLH
TRBV18,ASSPQGNQPQH
TRBV3-1/TRBV3-2,ASSQAWDRQVS
TRBV27,ASSGAGAGANVLT
TRBV30,AWTRLAGYNEQF
TRBV19,ASSIPRSGANVLT
TRBV4-1,ASRTVAGANVLT
TRBV30,AWKGQRNTIY
TRBV9,ASSEEGAPSPLH
TRBV5-8,ASSWGDRSNYGYT
TRBV7-3,ASSLSMNTEAF
TRBV6-5,ASSSLTSGRTDTQY
TRBV12-3/TRBV12-4,ASGRLADEAF
TRBV19,ASSIARTSGSTHNEQF
TRBV27,ASSLSRGTEAF
TRBV18,ASSPDRSEPQH
TRBV4-2,ASSQELGHQETQY
TRBV29-1,SVETGFDQPQH